This T cell receptor (beta chain) was found in a study of T cells after yellow fever vaccination. TCRdb re-analysed the 5' RACE reads in MiXCR, keeping a single row per CDR3 protein. The sample holds hundreds of thousands of distinct CDR3 sequences, about 5.2% seen once. The J segment lost 5 bases and the V segment lost 3 bases, leaving 2 bases of the junction unmatched. CDR1 is LNHNV and CDR2 is YYDKDF in the germline V gene (reference sequence). This CDR3 spans 15 amino acids. This clonotype was detected a few times. This chain connects TRBV15 to TRBJ2-2; 11 bases match TRBD1. The sequence was collected from a man in his late teens or twenties who received the YFV17D yellow fever vaccine. The material was CD4+ T cells sorted from PBMCs, obtained on the day of the yellow fever booster vaccination. The CDR3 loop is CATSSRDRGTGELFF. The CDR3 DNA sequence: TGTGCCACCAGCAGCCGGGACAGGGGGACCGGGGAGCTGTTTTTT.